The 28 T cell receptor beta chains listed next were all sequenced from one sample in a study of Ad26.COV2.S vaccination and SARS-CoV-2 variants (dated by TCRdb to the early 2020s). The meaning of the sample's treatment or condition label: approximately 18 received Ad26.COV2.S at low or high dose, single or two shots; about 5 received placebo; per-sample allocation not given. Repertoires of vaccine and placebo recipients were sequenced from samples taken on day 63 after the first injection. The library was obtained by the immunoSEQ multiplex PCR assay. Sourced from immuneACCESS, this table was stored by TCRdb with only in-frame sequences that have V and J called. A share of the clones is absent; for the studies checked, an unresolved V gene accounts for under half, and the remainder has no known explanation. The sample yields fewer than 600,000 clones; 80% to 90% were counted once. About 1.5% of the sample belongs to the ten largest clones.

The sample here was peripheral blood, taken in a trial of Ad26.COV2.S vaccine versus placebo. These receptors all stem from a person aged 18-65 years who received the Ad26.COV2.S COVID-19 vaccine or a placebo.

The V call is TRBV5-1, the J call TRBJ2-2, with 7 nucleotides matching TRBD2. Germline-derived CDR1 and CDR2 are SGHRS and YFSETQ. CDR3 length equals 14 residues. V was pared by 3 bases and J by 8 bases, with 7 bases of the junction left unmatched. The CDR3 region is CASSWSGIFGELFF. The DNA for the CDR3 is TGCGCCAGCAGCTGGAGCGGGATATTTGGGGAGCTGTTTTTT.

In this sample, this clone turned up a few times. This rearrangement joins TRBV9 to TRBJ2-1, with TRBD2 matching 7 bases. The V gene's germline CDR1 is SGDLS and CDR2 YYNGEE. The CDR3 is made up of 16 amino acids. The J segment lost 4 bases and the V segment lost 0 bases, leaving 7 bases of the junction unmatched. CDR3 residues: CASSVVAGAIYNEQFF. The CDR3 nucleotides read TGTGCCAGCAGCGTAGTTGCGGGAGCCATATACAATGAGCAGTTCTTC.

This clone occurred once. The J gene is TRBJ1-4, the V gene TRBV5-1; TRBD1 matches at 7 bases. This CDR3 comprises 14 residues. CDR1 and CDR2 from the germline V gene are SGHRS and YFSETQ. V trimming: 4 bases; J trimming: 3 bases; junction bases outside the gene matches: 3. The CDR3 DNA reads TGCGCCAGCAGCCCGGGACAGCCTAATGAAAAACTGTTTTTT. Residues: CASSPGQPNEKLFF.

This sequence joins TRBV5-6 and TRBJ1-6; D may be TRBD1 (6 bases). The length of the CDR3 is 16 residues. Between the trimmed V and J ends, which lost 4 bases and 8 bases, there was a span of 19 bases. Per the germline V gene, CDR1 is SGHDT and CDR2 is YYEEEE. This chain's CDR3 is CASSVLMGARYSPLHF. The DNA of the CDR3 is TGTGCCAGCAGCGTCTTGATGGGGGCGCGATATTCACCCCTCCACTTT. Using reference TRBV5-6 and TRBJ1-6 for the parts outside the CDR3, the full variable domain is DAGVTQSPTHLIKTRGQQVTLRCSPKSGHDTVSWYQQALGQGPQFIFQYYEEEERQRGNFPDRFSGHQFPNYSSELNVNALLLGDSALYLCASSVLMGARYSPLHFGNGTRLTVT.

This sequence joins TRBV6-5 and TRBJ2-7; 8 bases map to TRBD1. This CDR3 spans 15 amino acids. J lost 2 bases, V lost 5 bases, and 8 bases had no gene match. Germline-derived CDR1 and CDR2 are MNHEY and SVGAGI. CDR3 region: CASSKDRERTYEQYF. CDR3 sequence (DNA): TGTGCCAGCAGTAAGGACAGGGAAAGAACCTACGAGCAGTACTTC.

The chain couples TRBV9 to TRBJ2-2; 11 nucleotides line up with TRBD2. The CDR3 totals 19 residues. V gave up 3 bases and J gave up 4 bases; unmatched junction bases: 14. Germline V gene sequence: CDR1 SGDLS, CDR2 YYNGEE. Here the CDR3 reads CASSGPGLAEGGTTGELFF. CDR3 DNA: TGTGCCAGCAGCGGCCCGGGACTAGCGGAGGGGGGGACCACCGGGGAGCTGTTTTTT.

DNA for the CDR3: TGTGCCAGCAGCTTAGAGGTCCTCGCTGGGGCCAACGTCCTGACTTTC. Its protein product is CASSLEVLAGANVLTF. The chain recombines TRBV11-2 with TRBJ2-6, with D hard to call. This CDR3 spans 16 amino acids. Germline V gene sequence: CDR1 SGHAT, CDR2 FQNNGV. V gave up 0 bases and J gave up 2 bases, with 8 bases separating them. Full variable domain (outside the CDR3, taken from reference TRBV11-2 and TRBJ2-6): EAGVAQSPRYKIIEKRQSVAFWCNPISGHATLYWYQQILGQGPKLLIQFQNNGVVDDSQLPKDRFSAERLKGVDSTLKIQPAKLEDSAVYLCASSLEVLAGANVLTFGAGSRLTVL.

J is TRBJ2-5 and V is TRBV5-1, with D perhaps assigned TRBD1 or TRBD2 (6 bases each). The CDR3 is 15 residues long. Trimming stripped 1 base from V and 2 bases from J, with 12 bases between. Germline V gene data show CDR1 as SGHRS and CDR2 as YFSETQ. Here the CDR3 reads CASSLSGALQETQYF. The CDR3 region has the DNA TGCGCCAGCAGCTTGTCGGGGGCCCTACAAGAGACCCAGTACTTC.

This clone has a single count. The chain is built from TRBV6-5 and TRBJ1-1, with 12 nucleotides matching TRBD1. CDR3 length: 15 residues. The trim removed 7 bases at V and 0 bases at J, leaving 3 bases unmatched. Germline loops: CDR1 MNHEY, CDR2 SVGAGI. CDR3 nucleotides: TGTGCCAGCACCGGGGACAGGGGGCTGAACACTGAAGCTTTCTTT. Translation: CASTGDRGLNTEAFF.

The chain couples TRBV12-3 or TRBV12-4 to TRBJ2-1, with D maybe TRBD2 (6 bases). V lost 5 bases and J lost 4, with 9 bases in between. This CDR3 contains 13 residues. CDR3 in amino acids: CASSPRGYNEQFF. CDR3 DNA: TGTGCCAGCAGTCCCCGGGGGTACAATGAGCAGTTCTTC.

This chain connects TRBV5-1 to TRBJ2-3; 9 bases are shared with TRBD1. Trimming cost V 0 bases and J 7 bases; bases outside gene matches: 9. The germline CDR1 and CDR2 sequences are SGHRS and YFSETQ. The CDR3 covers 16 residues. DNA for the CDR3: TGCGCCAGCAGCTTGGCCCCTACAGGGGGCTCGTATACGCAGTATTTT. It translates to CASSLAPTGGSYTQYF.

Comments on this clone: The sample contains more than one DNA sequence encoding this CDR3. This chain links TRBV2 with TRBJ2-7; 7 bases are a match to TRBD1. The V gene end was trimmed by 6 bases and the J gene end by 2 bases; junction bases not matched to a gene: 7. The CDR3 loop spans 14 amino acids. The germline V gene has CDR1 SNHLY and CDR2 FYNNEI. For the CDR3, the DNA is TGTGCCAGCAGCGGGCAGGGGGTTCCCTACGAGCAGTACTTC. Translation: CASSGQGVPYEQYF.

This chain uses TRBV4-1 with TRBJ1-5; D unclear. Germline-derived CDR1 and CDR2 are MGHRA and YSYEKL. V dropped 2 bases and J dropped 3 bases, with 11 bases sitting between them. This CDR3 has 15 amino acids. The CDR3 sequence: CASSQRGLDNQPQHF. The CDR3 region has the DNA TGCGCCAGCAGCCAACGAGGGCTGGACAATCAGCCCCAGCATTTT.

The chain is built from TRBV6-2 or TRBV6-3 and TRBJ2-5, with D tentatively TRBD1 (6 bases). The CDR3 is 15 residues long. Trimming took 6 bases from V and 1 from J, leaving 15 bases between them. Germline V gene sequence: CDR1 MNHEY, CDR2 SVGEGT. CDR3 nucleotide sequence: TGTGCCAGCAGCCAGCTGAGGGGGACCCAAGAGACCCAGTACTTC. Its protein product is CASSQLRGTQETQYF.

This clone was counted once. The chain recombines TRBV7-9 with TRBJ2-7; 9 bases are a match to TRBD1. Looked up from germline, CDR1 is SEHNR and CDR2 is FQNEAQ (reference sequence). This CDR3 has 16 amino acids. Unmatched junction bases numbered 12, after V lost 5 bases and J lost 4 bases. CDR3 sequence reads: CASSPMRGQGLYEQYF. As DNA, the CDR3 is TGTGCCAGCAGCCCGATGAGGGGACAGGGTCTATACGAGCAGTACTTC.

The rearrangement uses TRBV2 and TRBJ1-3; 7 positions agree with TRBD1. The CDR3 has 16 residues. Per germline, CDR1 SNHLY and CDR2 FYNNEI. Trimming removed 4 bases from V and 0 bases from J; junction bases left unmatched: 6. DNA for the CDR3: TGTGCCAGCAGTGTTTGGGACAGCCCCTCTGGAAACACCATATATTTT. This gives the protein CASSVWDSPSGNTIYF.

In this sample, this clone turned up a few times. The rearrangement links TRBV7-9 to TRBJ1-1; D is uncertain. The V end lost 11 bases, the J end lost 7 bases, and 17 bases lay between the germline ends. The V gene's germline CDR1 is SEHNR and CDR2 FQNEAQ (reference sequence). The CDR3 has 12 residues. The CDR3 reads CACWISEDEAFF. CDR3 coding DNA: TGTGCCTGTTGGATCAGTGAAGATGAAGCTTTCTTT.

This chain uses TRBV28 with TRBJ2-5; the D gene is possibly TRBD2 (5 bases). The CDR3 extends over 14 amino acids. The V end lost 3 bases, the J end lost 2 bases, and 10 bases lay between the germline ends. CDR1 and CDR2 from the germline V gene are MDHEN and SYDVKM. DNA for the CDR3: TGTGCCAGCAGTTTCGGTGGGAGTCAAGAGACCCAGTACTTC. Translating gives CASSFGGSQETQYF.

The table lists this clone with a count of one. This chain joins TRBV6-2 or TRBV6-3 and TRBJ1-5, with D uncertain. The CDR3 covers 16 residues. Germline CDR1 reads MNHEY; CDR2 reads SVGEGT. Trimming removed 3 bases from V and 7 bases from J, with 19 bases in between. The CDR3 DNA is TGTGCCAGCAGTTATAGTCGGGGAGGTGGGATCCAGCCCCAGCATTTT. Translation: CASSYSRGGGIQPQHF.

The V call is TRBV28, the J call TRBJ1-5; the match to TRBD1 covers 9 bases. Germline values: CDR1 MDHEN, CDR2 SYDVKM. With 10 bases clipped from V and 4 bases from J, the junction kept 8 bases outside the gene matches. The CDR3 has 14 amino acids. CDR3 DNA sequence: TGTGCCACCAAGACAGGGGGGGGTAATCAGCCCCAGCATTTT. Translating gives CATKTGGGNQPQHF.

This rearrangement joins TRBV12-3 or TRBV12-4 to TRBJ1-1; unclear D gene. The CDR3 loop spans 13 amino acids. V was cut by 6 bases and J by 4 bases, with 12 bases left in between. CDR3 sequence: CASSIRVITEAFF. CDR3 sequence (DNA): TGTGCCAGCAGCATCCGTGTAATCACTGAAGCTTTCTTT.

The chain uses TRBV7-8 and TRBJ2-7; D remains ambiguous. Deletions cut 5 bases from V and 5 bases from J, with 19 bases between. The CDR3 length is 15 residues. Germline loops: CDR1 SGHVS, CDR2 FQNEAQ. The CDR3 nucleotides are TGTGCCAGCAGCCCTCGGACCGCTTTCGGGCACGAGCAGTACTTC. This codes for CASSPRTAFGHEQYF.

The chain recombines TRBV30 with TRBJ1-6; D is unresolved. Trimming left V 0 bases short and J 0 bases short, with 12 bases between. Germline CDR1 GTSNPN, CDR2 SVGIG (reference sequence). The CDR3 has 17 amino acids. The CDR3 DNA reads TGTGCCTGGAGTGTACGACGGACTAGCTCCTATAATTCACCCCTCCACTTT. The encoded protein is CAWSVRRTSSYNSPLHF.

The chain is built from TRBV10-3 and TRBJ1-6; D unresolved. Trimming cost V 5 bases and J 10 bases, with 15 bases left between them. Germline CDR1 and CDR2: ENHRY and SYGVKD. The CDR3 spans 14 residues. The CDR3 bases are TGTGCCATCAGTTCTGCAAGTATTGGGTCACCCCTCCACTTT. Translation: CAISSASIGSPLHF.

The sample holds one count of this clone. The rearrangement joins TRBV13 to TRBJ1-1, with D perhaps matching TRBD1 (6 bases). The V end was cut by 5 bases, the J end by 1 base, with 8 bases between. The germline CDR1 and CDR2 sequences are PRHDT and FYEKMQ (reference sequence). The CDR3 totals 13 residues. The CDR3 DNA reads as TGTGCCAGCAGCGTCAGGGGGAACACTGAAGCTTTCTTT. It encodes CASSVRGNTEAFF.

The chain combines TRBV28 with TRBJ1-5, with D uncertain. The CDR3 has 13 residues. Trimming took 6 bases from V and 4 from J, leaving 10 bases between them. In germline, CDR1 is MDHEN, CDR2 SYDVKM. In nucleotides, the CDR3 is TGTGCCAGCAGCCCGGACTCTAATCAGCCCCAGCATTTT. Protein sequence: CASSPDSNQPQHF.

The chain uses TRBV6-2 or TRBV6-3 and TRBJ2-2; D unclear. Between the trimmed V and J ends, which lost 3 bases and 5 bases, there was a span of 7 bases. Germline CDR1 and CDR2: MNHEY and SVGEGT. CDR3 length: 13 residues. Here the CDR3 reads CASSYHPTGELFF. The CDR3 coding sequence is TGTGCCAGCAGTTATCATCCTACCGGGGAGCTGTTTTTT.

V is TRBV6-5 and J is TRBJ1-5; D possibly corresponds to TRBD1 (5 bases). CDR1 MNHEY and CDR2 SVGAGI come from the germline V gene. This CDR3 spans 14 amino acids. Trimming removed 6 bases at V and 6 bases at J, with 15 bases between. CDR3 protein: CASSKNRSGQPQHF. CDR3 nucleotides: TGTGCCAGCAGCAAGAACAGGTCGGGTCAGCCCCAGCATTTT.